The T cell receptor (beta chain) described here comes from a study of T-cell reconstitution after alpha-beta-depleted transplantation in children. Unique molecular identifiers were incorporated when the TCRbeta library was constructed. Via MiXCR, TCRdb re-called the PCR reads, giving one row per CDR3 protein. The data hold approximately 520,000 distinct CDR3 sequences, with 30% to 35% observed a single time. This clonotype has only a few counts. The CDR3 has 13 amino acids. With 6 bases removed from V and 8 bases from J, the gap between germline ends came to 16 bases. The chain has TRBV12-3 or TRBV12-4 and TRBJ1-2, with a possible D match to TRBD1 (6 bases). The sequencing here drew on PBMCs from the stem cell graft donor, taken from the stem cell graft. The source of this sequence is a human donor who donated a stem cell graft to a child with aplastic anemia. The CDR3 DNA reads as TGTGCCAGCAGCTCCGACAGGCGTGGGGGCTACACCTTC. Encoded protein: CASSSDRRGGYTF.